One sample yielded the 16 T cell receptor beta chains listed below, sequenced in a study of shared clonotypes between healthy human individuals. Sequencing used immunoSEQ multiplex PCR; TCRdb keeps in-frame clones, though not all of them. The table has approximately 1.5 million clones, approximately 98.5% seen once. Specimen: naive CD4+ T cells sorted from blood. Stated subset: CD45RA+ positively selected. The receptors shown here come from a young man in good health.

The chain combines TRBV6-5 with TRBJ2-1, with 7 bases aligning to TRBD2. The CDR3 loop spans 14 amino acids. The junction had 12 bases not matched to a gene; V was cut back by 10 bases and J by 6 bases. Per germline, CDR1 MNHEY and CDR2 SVGAGI. The CDR3 sequence is CATFAGVWGNEQFF. CDR3 nucleotide sequence: TGTGCCACATTTGCGGGAGTGTGGGGCAATGAGCAGTTCTTC.

This CDR3 reads CASSSLGQATDTQYF. For the CDR3, the DNA is TGCGCCAGCAGCTCGCTGGGACAAGCCACAGATACGCAGTATTTT. The rearrangement links TRBV5-1 to TRBJ2-3, with D perhaps matching TRBD1 (6 bases). Germline CDR1 and CDR2: SGHRS and YFSETQ. The CDR3 spans 15 residues. V shed 3 bases and J shed 2 bases, with 13 bases lying between them.

The chain's CDR3 is CSVDLRVGGGYTF. CDR3 bases: TGCAGCGTTGATCTGAGGGTAGGCGGGGGCTACACCTTC. V usage is TRBV29-1 and J usage is TRBJ1-2, with no clear D. In germline, CDR1 is SQVTM, CDR2 ANQGSEA. The V and J ends lost 3 bases and 8 bases respectively, with 16 bases between them. There are 13 residues in the CDR3.

The chain links TRBV18 to TRBJ1-1; TRBD1 is a possible D gene (5 bases). Per germline, CDR1 KGHSH and CDR2 LQKENI. The CDR3 is 16 amino acids. V was cut by 3 bases and J by 1 base, with 15 bases left in between. The CDR3 loop reads CASSPLLQGPNTEAFF. CDR3 DNA: TGTGCCAGCTCACCGCTACTTCAGGGACCGAACACTGAAGCTTTCTTT.

This rearrangement joins TRBV7-2 to TRBJ2-7; 11 nucleotides align to TRBD2. Germline assignment: CDR1 SGHTA and CDR2 FQGNSA. CDR3 length: 16 residues. Unmatched junction bases numbered 7, after V lost 2 bases and J lost 4 bases. The CDR3 coding sequence is TGTGCCAGCAGCTTATTTCCTAGCGGGAGGTGGTACGAGCAGTACTTC. As protein: CASSLFPSGRWYEQYF.

The V gene is TRBV6-5, the J gene TRBJ2-7; 9 bases are a match to TRBD2. Unmatched junction bases numbered 5, after V lost 2 bases and J lost 3 bases. Germline V CDR1 and CDR2: MNHEY, SVGAGI. The CDR3 length is 15 residues. CDR3 loop: CASSYNPSGIYEQYF. CDR3 nucleotide sequence: TGTGCCAGCAGTTACAATCCTAGCGGGATCTACGAGCAGTACTTC.

J is TRBJ1-2 and V is TRBV7-6; a weak D match, TRBD1 (5 bases). CDR1 is SGHVS, CDR2 FNYEAQ, per germline. The CDR3 has 15 residues. Trimming stripped 5 bases from V and 0 bases from J, with 13 bases between. The CDR3: CASSRGEWANYGYTF. In DNA, the CDR3 is TGTGCCAGCAGCCGAGGGGAGTGGGCTAACTATGGCTACACCTTC.

V is TRBV6-9 and J is TRBJ2-2; 7 nucleotides align to TRBD2. Looked up from germline, CDR1 is MNHGY and CDR2 is SVAAGI. The CDR3 length is 14 residues. The trim removed 8 bases at V and 2 bases at J, leaving 5 bases unmatched. The CDR3 loop is CASVLADNTGELFF. Here the CDR3 DNA reads TGTGCCAGCGTGCTAGCGGACAACACCGGGGAGCTGTTTTTT.

This sequence joins TRBV7-9 and TRBJ2-7, with 9 bases that match TRBD2. After removal of 3 bases from V and 5 bases from J, the junction contained 5 bases not matched to a gene. The CDR3 sequence is 14 residues long. Germline CDR1 and CDR2: SEHNR and FQNEAQ (reference sequence). The DNA for the CDR3 is TGTGCCAGCAGCTTGACTAGCGGTTTCCACGAGCAGTACTTC. Protein product: CASSLTSGFHEQYF.

The chain employs TRBV18 and TRBJ2-4, with 10 positions matching TRBD1. Per germline, CDR1 KGHSH and CDR2 LQKENI. Trimming at V came to 3 bases and at J to 7 bases, leaving 0 bases not matched to a gene. The CDR3 covers 13 residues. For the CDR3, the DNA is TGTGCCAGCTCACCGGGACAGGGGAACATTCAGTACTTC. Its translation is CASSPGQGNIQYF.

The chain has TRBV19 and TRBJ1-1; 8 positions agree with TRBD1. Trimming at V came to 5 bases and at J to 5 bases, leaving 10 bases not matched to a gene. Germline CDR1 and CDR2: LNHDA and SQIVND (reference sequence). This CDR3 region has 15 residues. The DNA for the CDR3 is TGTGCCAGTAGTCTCCGGACAGGGCGAGGGACTGAAGCTTTCTTT. This sequence encodes CASSLRTGRGTEAFF.

This clone was counted a single time. The chain couples TRBV13 to TRBJ1-2; TRBD1 might be the D (6 bases). Germline-derived CDR1 and CDR2 are PRHDT and FYEKMQ (reference sequence). Trimming stripped 1 base from V and 8 bases from J, with 11 bases between. The CDR3 spans 13 residues. CDR3 sequence: CASSLVGARGYTF. The CDR3 DNA reads as TGTGCCAGCAGCTTAGTGGGGGCGCGGGGCTACACCTTC.

The V and J genes are TRBV5-1 and TRBJ2-3; D not resolved. Trimming removed 1 base from V and 2 bases from J, with 8 bases in between. Looked up from germline, CDR1 is SGHRS and CDR2 is YFSETQ. This CDR3 has 14 amino acids. DNA for the CDR3: TGCGCCAGCAGCTTGTCTACAGACACAGATACGCAGTATTTT. This encodes CASSLSTDTDTQYF. The full variable domain, in which reference TRBV5-1 and TRBJ2-3 provide the parts outside the CDR3, is KAGVTQTPRYLIKTRGQQVTLSCSPISGHRSVSWYQQTPGQGLQFLFEYFSETQRNKGNFPGRFSGRQFSNSRSEMNVSTLELGDSALYLCASSLSTDTDTQYFGPGTRLTVL.

The chain is built from TRBV19 and TRBJ1-5, with D uncertain. V was pared by 3 bases and J by 3 bases, with 6 bases between. CDR1 LNHDA and CDR2 SQIVND come from the germline V gene (reference sequence). CDR3 length: 13 amino acids. DNA for the CDR3: TGTGCCAGTAGTATCGGCCACAATCAGCCCCAGCATTTT. This sequence encodes CASSIGHNQPQHF.

The chain is built from TRBV5-5 and TRBJ2-7, with 7 bases aligning to TRBD1. This CDR3 is 14 amino acids long. The germline V gene encodes CDR1 SGHKS and CDR2 YYEKEE (reference sequence). Losses at the gene ends were 0 bases for V and 2 bases for J; bases not matched to a gene: 2. The CDR3 sequence is CASSLAGTAYEQYF. The CDR3 bases are TGTGCCAGCAGCTTGGCCGGGACAGCCTACGAGCAGTACTTC.

This chain uses TRBV7-2 with TRBJ2-1; D is tentatively TRBD1 or TRBD2 (5 bases each). Trimming took off 1 base at V and 2 bases at J, with 21 bases between the two ends. This CDR3 is built from 19 residues. Germline CDR1 SGHTA, CDR2 FQGNSA. This CDR3 reads CASSLGYRGRRPTYNEQFF. CDR3 nucleotides: TGTGCCAGCAGCTTAGGCTACCGGGGACGTAGGCCCACCTACAATGAGCAGTTCTTC.